This T cell receptor beta chain is from a study of regulatory T cells in long-lasting Graves disease. The wider study: Newly diagnosed Graves' patients had taken antithyroid drugs under 3 months. Study observations and caveats: Exclusively peripheral blood, rather than thyroid tissue, was studied. TRBV28, TRBJ1-2 and TRBJ2-5 were segments that persistent disease favored.

TCR beta libraries were built with iRepertoire HTBI primers and Arm-PCR of CDR3 regions. TCRdb re-analysed the multiplex PCR reads in MiXCR, keeping a single row per CDR3 protein. The table shows about 530,000 distinct CDR3 sequences, with about 16% occurring only once. Trimming shortened V by 6 bases and J by 6 bases, and 8 bases separated the two germline ends. This CDR3 region has 11 residues. The time point here: newly diagnosed GD, antithyroid drugs for less than 3 months. Extracted PBMC RNA gave rise to the TCR library. This clonotype appeared many times. Antigen specificity is unknown. The data also belong to a second study, concerning T cells in Graves' hyperthyroidism and ophthalmopathy.

The V gene is TRBV12-3 or TRBV12-4, the J gene TRBJ1-1; D not certain. This TCR was recovered from a woman aged 35 to 59 with Graves disease. The source material was peripheral blood mononuclear cells (PBMCs), sampled at new diagnosis, from a patient treated with antithyroid drugs. CDR3 nucleotide sequence: TGTGCCAGCAGAAGAAACGCTGAAGCTTTCTTT. This translates into CASRRNAEAFF.